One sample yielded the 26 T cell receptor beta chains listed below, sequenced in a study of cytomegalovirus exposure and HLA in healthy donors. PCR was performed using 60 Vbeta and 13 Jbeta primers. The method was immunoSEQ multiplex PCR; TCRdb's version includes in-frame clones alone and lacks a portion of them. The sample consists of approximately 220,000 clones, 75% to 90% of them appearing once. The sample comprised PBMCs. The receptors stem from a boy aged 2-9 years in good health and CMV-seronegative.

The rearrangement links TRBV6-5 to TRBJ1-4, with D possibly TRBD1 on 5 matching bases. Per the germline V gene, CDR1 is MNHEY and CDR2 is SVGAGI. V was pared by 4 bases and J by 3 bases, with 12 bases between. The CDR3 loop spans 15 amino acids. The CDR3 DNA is TGTGCCAGCAGTTCTTTGGGGGGGGCTAATGAAAAACTGTTTTTT. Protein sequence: CASSSLGGANEKLFF.

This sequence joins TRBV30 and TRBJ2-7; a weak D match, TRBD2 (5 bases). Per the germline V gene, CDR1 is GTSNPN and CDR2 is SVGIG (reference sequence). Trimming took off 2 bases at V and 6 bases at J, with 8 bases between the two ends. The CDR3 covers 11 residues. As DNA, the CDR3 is TGTGCCTGGAGTTATGGAGGCGAGCAGTACTTC. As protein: CAWSYGGEQYF.

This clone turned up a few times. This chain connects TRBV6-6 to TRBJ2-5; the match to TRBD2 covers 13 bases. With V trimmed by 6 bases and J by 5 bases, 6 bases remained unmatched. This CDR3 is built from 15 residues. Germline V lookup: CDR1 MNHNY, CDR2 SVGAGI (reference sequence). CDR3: CASRLAGGPGETQYF. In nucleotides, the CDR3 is TGTGCCAGCAGACTAGCGGGAGGGCCCGGGGAGACCCAGTACTTC.

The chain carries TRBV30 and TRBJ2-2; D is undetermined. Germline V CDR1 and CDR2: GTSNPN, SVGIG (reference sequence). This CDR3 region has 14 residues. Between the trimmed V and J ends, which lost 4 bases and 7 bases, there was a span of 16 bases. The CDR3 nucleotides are TGTGCCTGGACCCGATCGGTGTCGAACGGGGAGCTGTTTTTT. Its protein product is CAWTRSVSNGELFF.

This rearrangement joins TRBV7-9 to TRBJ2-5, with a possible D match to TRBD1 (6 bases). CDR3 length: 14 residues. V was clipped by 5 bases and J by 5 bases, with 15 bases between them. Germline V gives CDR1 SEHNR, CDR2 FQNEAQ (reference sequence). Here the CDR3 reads CASSPIQGLETQYF. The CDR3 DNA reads TGTGCCAGCAGCCCAATTCAGGGGCTGGAGACCCAGTACTTC.

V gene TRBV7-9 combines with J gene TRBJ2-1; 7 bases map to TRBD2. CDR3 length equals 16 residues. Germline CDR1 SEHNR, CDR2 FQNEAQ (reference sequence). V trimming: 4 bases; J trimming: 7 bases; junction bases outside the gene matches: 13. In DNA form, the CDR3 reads TGTGCCAGCAGCTGGGGGGGTAGCGTTGAAAGGAATGAGCAGTTCTTC. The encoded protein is CASSWGGSVERNEQFF.

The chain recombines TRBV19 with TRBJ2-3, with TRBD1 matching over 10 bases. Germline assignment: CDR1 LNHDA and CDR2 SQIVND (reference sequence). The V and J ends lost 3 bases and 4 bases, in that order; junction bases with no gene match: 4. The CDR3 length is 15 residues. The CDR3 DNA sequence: TGTGCCAGTAGTATCGGGACAGGGGTCCCAGATACGCAGTATTTT. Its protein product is CASSIGTGVPDTQYF.

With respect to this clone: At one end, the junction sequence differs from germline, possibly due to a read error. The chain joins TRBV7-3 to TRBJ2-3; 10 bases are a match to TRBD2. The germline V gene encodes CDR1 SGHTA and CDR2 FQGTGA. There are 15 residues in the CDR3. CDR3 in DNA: TGTGCCGGCAGCCTCAGCGGGGGGGCCGGTGATACGCAGTATTTT. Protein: CAGSLSGGAGDTQYF.

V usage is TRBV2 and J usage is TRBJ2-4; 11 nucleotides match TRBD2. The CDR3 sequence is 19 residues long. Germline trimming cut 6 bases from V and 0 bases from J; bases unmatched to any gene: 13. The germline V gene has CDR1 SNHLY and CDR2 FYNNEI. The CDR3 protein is CASRTTSGTSRVAKNIQYF. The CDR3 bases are TGTGCCAGCAGGACGACTAGCGGGACCTCCCGGGTAGCCAAAAACATTCAGTACTTC.

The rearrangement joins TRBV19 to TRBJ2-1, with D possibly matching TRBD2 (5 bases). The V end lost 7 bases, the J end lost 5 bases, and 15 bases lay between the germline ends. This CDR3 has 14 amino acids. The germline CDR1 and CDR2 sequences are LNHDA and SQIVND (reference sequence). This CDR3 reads CASMKAAYNNEQFF. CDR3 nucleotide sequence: TGTGCCAGTATGAAAGCGGCCTATAACAATGAGCAGTTCTTC. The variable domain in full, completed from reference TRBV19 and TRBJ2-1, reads DGGITQSPKYLFRKEGQNVTLSCEQNLNHDAMYWYRQDPGQGLRLIYYSQIVNDFQKGDIAEGYSVSREKKESFPLTVTSAQKNPTAFYLCASMKAAYNNEQFFGPGTRLTVL.

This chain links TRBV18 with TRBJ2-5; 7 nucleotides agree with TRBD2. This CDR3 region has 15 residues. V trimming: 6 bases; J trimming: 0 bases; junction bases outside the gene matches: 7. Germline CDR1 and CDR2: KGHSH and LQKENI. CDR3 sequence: CASSRASGDQETQYF. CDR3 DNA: TGTGCCAGCTCGCGGGCTAGCGGAGACCAAGAGACCCAGTACTTC.

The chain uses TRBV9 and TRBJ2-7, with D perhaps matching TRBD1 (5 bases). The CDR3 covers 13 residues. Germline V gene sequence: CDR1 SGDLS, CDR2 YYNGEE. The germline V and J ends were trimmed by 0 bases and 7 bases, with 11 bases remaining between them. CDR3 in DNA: TGTGCCAGCAGCGTAGAGGCAAGGGGAGAGCAGTACTTC. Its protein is CASSVEARGEQYF. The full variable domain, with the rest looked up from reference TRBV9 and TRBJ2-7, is DSGVTQTPKHLITATGQRVTLRCSPRSGDLSVYWYQQSLDQGLQFLIQYYNGEERAKGNILERFSAQQFPDLHSELNLSSLELGDSALYFCASSVEARGEQYFGPGTRLTVT.

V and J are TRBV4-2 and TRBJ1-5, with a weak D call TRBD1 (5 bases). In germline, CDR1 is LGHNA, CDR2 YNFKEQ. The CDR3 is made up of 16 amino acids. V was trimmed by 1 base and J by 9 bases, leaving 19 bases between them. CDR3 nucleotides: TGTGCCAGCAGCCAAGGGACGGGGGGACTCGAGGGGCCCCAGCATTTT. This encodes CASSQGTGGLEGPQHF.

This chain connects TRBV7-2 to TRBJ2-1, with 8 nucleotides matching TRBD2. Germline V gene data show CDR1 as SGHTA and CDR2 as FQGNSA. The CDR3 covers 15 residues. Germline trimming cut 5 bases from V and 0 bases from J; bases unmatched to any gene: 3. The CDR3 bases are TGTGCCAGCAGCGGAAGCGGGAGCTCCTACAATGAGCAGTTCTTC. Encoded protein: CASSGSGSSYNEQFF.

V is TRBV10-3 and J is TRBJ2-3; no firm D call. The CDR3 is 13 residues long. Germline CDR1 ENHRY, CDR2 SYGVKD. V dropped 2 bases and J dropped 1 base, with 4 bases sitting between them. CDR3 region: CAISEGRTDTQYF. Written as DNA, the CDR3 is TGTGCCATCAGTGAGGGGCGCACAGATACGCAGTATTTT.

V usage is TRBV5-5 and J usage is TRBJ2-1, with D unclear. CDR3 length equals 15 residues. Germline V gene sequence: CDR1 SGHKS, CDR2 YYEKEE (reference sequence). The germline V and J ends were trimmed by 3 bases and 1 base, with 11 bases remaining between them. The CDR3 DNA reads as TGTGCCAGCAGCTCGGGTATACGATCCTACAATGAGCAGTTCTTC. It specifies CASSSGIRSYNEQFF.

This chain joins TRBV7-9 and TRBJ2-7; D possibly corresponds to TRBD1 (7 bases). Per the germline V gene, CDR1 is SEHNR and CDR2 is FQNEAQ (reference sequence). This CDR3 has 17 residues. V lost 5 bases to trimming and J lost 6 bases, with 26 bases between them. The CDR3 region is CASSPSLQNSGGIEQYF. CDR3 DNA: TGTGCCAGCAGCCCGTCACTCCAAAACTCAGGGGGGATCGAGCAGTACTTC.

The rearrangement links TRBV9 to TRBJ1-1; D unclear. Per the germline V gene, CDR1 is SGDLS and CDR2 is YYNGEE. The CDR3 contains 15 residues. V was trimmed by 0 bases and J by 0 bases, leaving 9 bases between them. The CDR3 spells CASSVGPDLNTEAFF. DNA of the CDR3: TGTGCCAGCAGCGTAGGTCCAGATTTGAACACTGAAGCTTTCTTT.

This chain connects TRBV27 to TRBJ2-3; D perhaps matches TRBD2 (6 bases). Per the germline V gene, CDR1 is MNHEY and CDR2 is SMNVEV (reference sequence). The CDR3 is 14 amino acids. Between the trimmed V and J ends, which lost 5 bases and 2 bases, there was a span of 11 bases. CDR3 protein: CASSPRGTTDTQYF. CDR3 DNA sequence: TGTGCCAGCAGTCCTCGGGGGACCACAGATACGCAGTATTTT.

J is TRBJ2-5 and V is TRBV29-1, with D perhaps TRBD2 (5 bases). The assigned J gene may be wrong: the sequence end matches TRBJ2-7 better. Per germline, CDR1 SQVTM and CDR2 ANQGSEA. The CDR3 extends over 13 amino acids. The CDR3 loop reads CSAVPDSYREQYF. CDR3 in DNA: TGCAGCGCTGTACCGGACTCCTATCGCGAGCAGTACTTC.

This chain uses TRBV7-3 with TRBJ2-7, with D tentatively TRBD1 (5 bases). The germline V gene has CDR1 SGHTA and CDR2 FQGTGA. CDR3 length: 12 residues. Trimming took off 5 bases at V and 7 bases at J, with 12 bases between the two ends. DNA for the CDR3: TGTGCCAGCAGCCCTAGGCAGGGAGAGCAGTACTTC. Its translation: CASSPRQGEQYF.

The CDR3 sequence: CASSLARASSGANVLTF. The CDR3 region has the DNA TGTGCCAGCTCACTTGCCAGGGCGAGCTCTGGGGCCAACGTCCTGACTTTC. This chain uses TRBV18 with TRBJ2-6; tentatively, D is TRBD1 (5 bases). V was clipped by 4 bases and J by 0 bases, with 13 bases between them. Per germline, CDR1 KGHSH and CDR2 LQKENI. The CDR3 runs 17 residues.

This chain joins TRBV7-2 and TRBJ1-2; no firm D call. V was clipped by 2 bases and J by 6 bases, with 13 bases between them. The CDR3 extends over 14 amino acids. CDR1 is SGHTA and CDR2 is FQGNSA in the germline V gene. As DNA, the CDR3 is TGTGCCAGCAGCTTAACCCCCCCCCGGGATGGCTACACCTTC. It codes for CASSLTPPRDGYTF. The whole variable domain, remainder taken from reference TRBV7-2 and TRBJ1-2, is GAGVSQSPSNKVTEKGKDVELRCDPISGHTALYWYRQSLGQGLEFLIYFQGNSAPDKSGLPSDRFSAERTGGSVSTLTIQRTQQEDSAVYLCASSLTPPRDGYTFGSGTRLTVV.

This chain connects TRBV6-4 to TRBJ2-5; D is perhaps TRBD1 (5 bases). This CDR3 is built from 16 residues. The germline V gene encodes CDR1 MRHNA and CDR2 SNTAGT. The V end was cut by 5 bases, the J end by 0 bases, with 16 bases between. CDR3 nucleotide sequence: TGTGCCAGCAGTTTTCCCCTACTCAGGGACCAAGAGACCCAGTACTTC. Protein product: CASSFPLLRDQETQYF.

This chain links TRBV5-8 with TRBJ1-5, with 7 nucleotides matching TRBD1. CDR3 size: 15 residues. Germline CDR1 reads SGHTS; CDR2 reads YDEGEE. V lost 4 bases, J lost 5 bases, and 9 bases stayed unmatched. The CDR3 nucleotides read TGTGCCAGCAGCCTAAGTACAGGGGCCCATCAGCCCCAGCATTTT. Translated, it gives CASSLSTGAHQPQHF.

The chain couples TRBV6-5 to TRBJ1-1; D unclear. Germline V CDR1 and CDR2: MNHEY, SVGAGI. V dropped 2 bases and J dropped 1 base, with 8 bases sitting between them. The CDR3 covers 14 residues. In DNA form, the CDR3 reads TGTGCCAGCAGTTACGTGGCAGGGAACACTGAAGCTTTCTTT. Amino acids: CASSYVAGNTEAFF.